These 9 T cell receptor beta chains originate from one sample sequenced in a study of shared clonotypes between healthy human individuals. Some clones are missing from TCRdb's copy, which holds only in-frame ones; the method was immunoSEQ multiplex PCR. Found here are some 2,000,000 clones, just under 95% of them singletons; the top ten hold more than 0.95%. Only CD45RO-negative cells positively selected for CCR7 counted as naive CD8 cells, so terminally differentiated effector memory CD45RA+ cells were excluded. Sequencing was carried out using naive CD8+ T cells sorted from blood. The receptors were sampled from a man younger than 30 in good health.

V is TRBV15 and J is TRBJ2-2; D might be TRBD2 (6 bases). The CDR3 length is 14 residues. Germline V gives CDR1 LNHNV, CDR2 YYDKDF (reference sequence). Trimming cost V 5 bases and J 5 bases, with 12 bases left between them. CDR3 region: CATSPQGGTGELFF. CDR3 DNA: TGTGCCACCAGCCCCCAAGGAGGGACCGGGGAGCTGTTTTTT.

This clone appeared a single time. The rearrangement uses TRBV9 and TRBJ1-4, with a possible D match to TRBD1 (6 bases). Trimming left V 3 bases short and J 8 bases short, with 14 bases between. CDR1 SGDLS and CDR2 YYNGEE come from the germline V gene. The CDR3 contains 14 residues. CDR3 DNA: TGTGCCAGCAGCGCCCCAGGGGCGGGGGAAAAACTGTTTTTT. Amino acids: CASSAPGAGEKLFF.

The chain uses TRBV4-1 and TRBJ2-7; 9 bases agree with TRBD1. Looked up from germline, CDR1 is MGHRA and CDR2 is YSYEKL. This CDR3 spans 16 amino acids. V dropped 1 base and J dropped 5; count of bases not matched to a gene: 9. The CDR3 protein is CASSQGAGTGSNEQYF. CDR3 DNA: TGCGCCAGCAGCCAAGGAGCCGGGACAGGGTCCAACGAGCAGTACTTC.

The rearrangement joins TRBV4-1 to TRBJ1-1; D remains unclear. The germline V and J ends were trimmed by 3 bases and 1 base, with 15 bases remaining between them. Germline assignment: CDR1 MGHRA and CDR2 YSYEKL. CDR3 size: 16 residues. CDR3 loop: CASSQVEGKWNTEAFF. CDR3 nucleotide sequence: TGCGCCAGCAGCCAGGTTGAGGGAAAGTGGAACACTGAAGCTTTCTTT.

This CDR3 reads CASSGGRRDGRNTIYF. DNA of the CDR3: TGTGCCAGCAGTGGGGGTAGGAGGGACGGAAGAAACACCATATATTTT. The chain carries TRBV28 and TRBJ1-3; D is possibly TRBD1 (5 bases). The CDR3 extends over 16 amino acids. Germline assignment: CDR1 MDHEN and CDR2 SYDVKM. V was trimmed by 5 bases and J by 5 bases, leaving 19 bases between them.

The CDR3 bases are TGTGCCAGCAGCTTAGACGGACTAGCGGAAGAGACCCAGTACTTC. Translated: CASSLDGLAEETQYF. The chain is built from TRBV7-9 and TRBJ2-5; the match to TRBD2 covers 10 bases. Germline V gene data show CDR1 as SEHNR and CDR2 as FQNEAQ (reference sequence). J was trimmed by 3 bases and V by 1 base; bases with no gene match: 2. The CDR3 runs 15 residues.

In DNA form, the CDR3 reads TGTGCCTGGGAACCATGGGCTTCTGGGGCCAACGTCCTGACTTTC. It is translated as CAWEPWASGANVLTF. This chain joins TRBV30 and TRBJ2-6; D is undetermined. The CDR3 length is 15 residues. Trimming pared 5 bases from V and 1 base from J, leaving 12 bases between. Germline CDR1 is GTSNPN and CDR2 is SVGIG (reference sequence).

The chain links TRBV7-9 to TRBJ1-1; 8 bases agree with TRBD1. The CDR3 has 15 residues. CDR1 and CDR2 (germline): SEHNR, FQNEAQ (reference sequence). Trimming took 5 bases from V and 0 from J; bases not matched to a gene: 5. The CDR3 DNA is TGTGCCAGCAGCGGACAGGGCACCTTGAACACTGAAGCTTTCTTT. Translating it yields CASSGQGTLNTEAFF.

This clone was recorded only once. This chain uses TRBV7-9 with TRBJ2-7, with 9 positions matching TRBD2. The CDR3 covers 15 residues. Germline V gene data show CDR1 as SEHNR and CDR2 as FQNEAQ (reference sequence). With 4 bases clipped from V and 5 bases from J, the junction kept 9 bases outside the gene matches. CDR3 in amino acids: CASSSALREGDEQYF. The CDR3 DNA sequence: TGTGCCAGCAGCTCCGCCTTGCGGGAGGGCGACGAGCAGTACTTC.